A selection of T cell receptor beta chains follows, all from one sample in a study of blood T cells in healthy people across ages. TCRdb re-analysed the 5' RACE reads in MiXCR, keeping a single row per CDR3 protein. The data show about 1,400,000 distinct CDR3 sequences, with around 39% seen just once and under 8% held by the top ten. Sequenced input: blood. Receptors were obtained from a woman between 18 and 30 years old in good health. The conserved cysteine and the conserved F or W are not part of the CDR3 here. Each record gives: V gene, CDR3 protein.

V gene: TRBV29-1; CDR3 protein: SVEKRTSLSTDTQY
V gene: TRBV5-1; CDR3 protein: ASSSSTSGGPQETQY
V gene: TRBV20-1; CDR3 protein: SAPLAGKETQY
V gene: TRBV7-8; CDR3 protein: ASSFGQYSSYEQY
V gene: TRBV6-2/TRBV6-3; CDR3 protein: ASLTGTSNRLEY
V gene: TRBV12-3/TRBV12-4; CDR3 protein: ASSPSPPNYGYT
V gene: TRBV20-1; CDR3 protein: SARHDSSKNIQY
V gene: TRBV6-1; CDR3 protein: ASSEGAGGLPTYEQY
V gene: TRBV7-9; CDR3 protein: AGRTSGANGELF
V gene: TRBV7-6; CDR3 protein: ASSQWTSSGVGEQY
V gene: TRBV6-1; CDR3 protein: ASSVYPGPLSGANVLT
V gene: TRBV11-2; CDR3 protein: ASSPQKGTDGYT
V gene: TRBV6-5; CDR3 protein: ASSYSGTGDYEQY
V gene: TRBV4-1; CDR3 protein: ASSQDLGQGAGYT
V gene: TRBV25-1; CDR3 protein: ASNTLYCGNEQF
V gene: TRBV29-1; CDR3 protein: SVVRTDGDGYT
V gene: TRBV27; CDR3 protein: ASSPTGYSTDTQY
V gene: TRBV9; CDR3 protein: ASSSQTSLIGNEQY
V gene: TRBV7-2; CDR3 protein: ASSWDSGGNQPQH
V gene: TRBV6-1; CDR3 protein: ASSENRGQGYT
V gene: TRBV5-1; CDR3 protein: ASSPLGQTYEQY
V gene: TRBV28; CDR3 protein: ASSPGRQAF
V gene: TRBV5-1; CDR3 protein: ASSLAPLAGGLCEQF
V gene: TRBV6-5; CDR3 protein: ASNQGAAGKLF
V gene: TRBV25-1; CDR3 protein: ASSDSGREGETQY
V gene: TRBV11-3; CDR3 protein: ASSLGDRNEQY
V gene: TRBV6-1; CDR3 protein: ASSEEPGAQETQY
V gene: TRBV6-1; CDR3 protein: ASRSGTGTYYGYT
V gene: TRBV4-1; CDR3 protein: ASSQDGGANEQF
V gene: TRBV20-1; CDR3 protein: SARRGQGVGEQY
V gene: TRBV27; CDR3 protein: ASSFGRGASYEQY
V gene: TRBV12-3/TRBV12-4; CDR3 protein: ASRQGANNQHQH
V gene: TRBV11-2; CDR3 protein: ASTPGGAGSYEQY
V gene: TRBV7-8; CDR3 protein: ASSLEPATDTRY
V gene: TRBV12-3/TRBV12-4; CDR3 protein: ASSFGQAAYGYT
V gene: TRBV10-3; CDR3 protein: ACEPGQGVSEQY
V gene: TRBV14; CDR3 protein: ASSVKGAGANVLT
V gene: TRBV12-3/TRBV12-4; CDR3 protein: ASSPRQDFSYEQY
V gene: TRBV5-1; CDR3 protein: ASSLLGTWNTEAF
V gene: TRBV21-1; CDR3 protein: ARESRQPNTEAF
V gene: TRBV19; CDR3 protein: ASSTGLLREQY